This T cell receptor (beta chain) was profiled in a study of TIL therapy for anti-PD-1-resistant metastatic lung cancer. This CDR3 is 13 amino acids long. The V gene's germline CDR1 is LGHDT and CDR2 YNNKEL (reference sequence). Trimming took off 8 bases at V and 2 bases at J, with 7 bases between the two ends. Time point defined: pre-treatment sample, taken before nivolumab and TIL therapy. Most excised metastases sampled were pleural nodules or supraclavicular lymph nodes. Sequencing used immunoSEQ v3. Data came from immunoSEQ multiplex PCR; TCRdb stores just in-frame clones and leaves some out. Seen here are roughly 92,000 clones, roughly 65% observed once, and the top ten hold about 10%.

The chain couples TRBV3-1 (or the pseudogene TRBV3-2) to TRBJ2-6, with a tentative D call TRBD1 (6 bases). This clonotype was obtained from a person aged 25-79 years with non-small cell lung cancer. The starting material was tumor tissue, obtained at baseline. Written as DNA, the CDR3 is TGTGCCAGCGGGGGCGCTGGGGCCAACGTCCTGACTTTC. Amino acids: CASGGAGANVLTF.